A selection of T cell receptor beta chains follows, all from one sample in a study of blood T cells in healthy people across ages. TCRdb reprocessed the 5' RACE reads via MiXCR and lists one record per CDR3 protein. The profile covers hundreds of thousands of distinct CDR3 sequences, with roughly 56% appearing a single time and roughly 25% taken by the ten largest. The sequenced material came from blood. The receptor source for this set is a man aged 35 to 55 in good health. Both conserved end residues are part of each CDR3. The D gene is left open where the match is weak. The listing skips clone size in some rows; elsewhere it reads once, few, many or a size class.

J,size,D,V,length,CDR3,DNA
TRBJ1-1,NA,NA,TRBV5-6,14,CASSWGGTPVRAFF,TGTGCCAGCAGCTGGGGGGGGACACCCGTACGAGCTTTCTTT
TRBJ2-1,NA,TRBD2,TRBV6-1,14,CASSALAGGNEQFF,TGTGCCAGCAGCGCGCTAGCGGGGGGCAATGAGCAGTTCTTC
TRBJ2-3,NA,TRBD2,TRBV20-1,16,CSARDSSGRGTDTQYF,TGCAGTGCTAGAGATTCCAGCGGGAGGGGCACAGATACGCAGTATTTT
TRBJ2-1,NA,NA,TRBV4-1,11,CASSQNVEQFF,TGCGCCAGCAGCCAAAACGTTGAGCAGTTCTTC
TRBJ2-4,few,TRBD2,TRBV6-2/TRBV6-3,16,CASSSGLAAGIAEQYF,TGTGCCAGCAGTTCGGGACTAGCGGCGGGCATCGCGGAGCAGTACTTC
TRBJ2-4,NA,NA,TRBV9,17,CASSGSSYGVGGNIQYF,TGTGCCAGCAGCGGGTCTTCGTACGGGGTTGGCGGCAACATTCAGTACTTC
TRBJ1-2,few,NA,TRBV7-9,13,CASSEDGIKGYTF,TGTGCCAGCAGCGAGGACGGGATTAAGGGCTACACCTTC
TRBJ2-1,once,NA,TRBV6-1,16,CASSELAGALEDEQFF,TGTGCCAGCAGTGAATTGGCAGGGGCCCTGGAGGATGAGCAGTTCTTC
TRBJ2-6,many,TRBD1,TRBV15,18,CATRPEGTGFSGANVLTF,TGTGCCACCCGTCCGGAAGGGACAGGGTTTTCTGGGGCCAACGTCCTGACTTTC
TRBJ1-1,NA,TRBD1,TRBV11-2,17,CASSLDQGAWVNTEAFF,TGTGCCAGCAGCTTAGACCAGGGGGCTTGGGTGAACACTGAAGCTTTCTTT
TRBJ2-5,NA,TRBD1,TRBV7-2,15,CASGRTGGNQETQYF,TGTGCCAGCGGGCGAACAGGGGGGAACCAAGAGACCCAGTACTTC
TRBJ2-1,NA,NA,TRBV14,15,CASSRYRDLGDEQFF,TGTGCCAGCAGCCGATACCGGGACTTAGGGGATGAGCAGTTCTTC
TRBJ2-5,few,NA,TRBV20-1,13,CSASPVGEETQYF,TGCAGTGCTAGCCCGGTTGGGGAAGAGACCCAGTACTTC
TRBJ2-1,NA,TRBD2,TRBV28,15,CAGSPRGGRADEQFF,TGTGCCGGCAGCCCCCGGGGCGGGAGGGCCGATGAGCAGTTCTTC
TRBJ1-4,few,TRBD1,TRBV6-5,15,CASSYSGTGGEKLFF,TGTGCCAGCAGTTACTCCGGGACAGGGGGCGAAAAACTGTTTTTT
TRBJ2-7,once,TRBD1,TRBV20-1,14,CGAPGGRGPYEQYF,TGCGGTGCCCCCGGGGGCAGGGGGCCCTACGAGCAGTACTTC
TRBJ1-5,NA,NA,TRBV6-1,18,CASSASEIDRNSNQPQHF,TGTGCCAGCAGTGCGTCCGAGATTGACAGGAATAGCAATCAGCCCCAGCATTTT
TRBJ2-5,NA,NA,TRBV7-2,15,CASSLDSGRQETQYF,TGTGCCAGCAGCTTAGATTCGGGCCGCCAAGAGACCCAGTACTTC
TRBJ2-3,NA,NA,TRBV7-6,16,CASSLATEVGTDTQYF,TGTGCCAGCAGCTTAGCGACGGAAGTGGGCACAGATACGCAGTATTTT
TRBJ2-1,NA,NA,TRBV25-1,14,CASSEGRRRNEQFF,TGTGCCAGCAGTGAAGGCCGGCGGAGGAATGAGCAGTTCTTC
TRBJ1-2,NA,NA,TRBV9,16,CASTLRTAEGVYGYTF,TGTGCCAGCACCCTGAGGACGGCAGAGGGGGTTTATGGCTACACCTTC
TRBJ2-5,once,NA,TRBV11-2,14,CASSVMFSQETQYF,TGTGCCAGCAGCGTAATGTTCTCGCAAGAGACCCAGTACTTC
TRBJ1-6,NA,NA,TRBV10-3,13,CAVHRDLGSPLHF,TGTGCCGTCCACAGGGATTTAGGTTCACCCCTCCACTTT
TRBJ2-1,NA,NA,TRBV7-2,14,CAICDGSKSNEQFF,TGTGCCATCTGTGACGGGAGCAAGTCCAATGAGCAGTTCTTC
TRBJ2-1,few,NA,TRBV6-6,13,CASARDSYNEQFF,TGTGCCAGCGCAAGAGACAGCTACAATGAGCAGTTCTTC
TRBJ2-3,few,NA,TRBV5-1,14,CASSKTGFTDTQYF,TGCGCCAGCAGCAAGACCGGGTTCACAGATACGCAGTATTTT
TRBJ2-4,NA,NA,TRBV5-8,8,CASSVQYF,TGTGCCAGCAGCGTGCAGTACTTC
TRBJ1-1,NA,NA,TRBV4-3,15,CASSRSLLENTEAFF,TGCGCCAGCAGCCGCTCTTTATTAGAGAACACTGAAGCTTTCTTT
TRBJ1-6,NA,NA,TRBV25-1,13,CASSELASSPLHF,TGTGCCAGCAGTGAATTGGCATCTTCACCCCTCCACTTT